This entry describes one T cell receptor (beta chain). Its target is unknown. The record originates from a study of long-term antiretroviral therapy in people with HIV. Whole-study findings and limits: When set beside controls, HIV repertoires had CDR3 length ranges that were narrower.

All donors provided no fewer than one pre-ART and no fewer than two post-ART PBMC samples. Specimens retained 1-10 million cryopreserved PBMC preceding DNA extraction. V gave up 4 bases and J gave up 2 bases; unmatched junction bases: 5. This CDR3 is 16 amino acids long. CDR1 LGHNA and CDR2 YNFKEQ come from the germline V gene. At survey level, the immunoSEQ assay was run in its v3.0 version. Clones were sequenced by immunoSEQ multiplex PCR, and TCRdb holds only the in-frame ones, with some missing. The sample records tens of thousands of clones, 80% to 90% being singletons. This chain connects TRBV4-2 to TRBJ2-7, with 13 bases matching TRBD2. This receptor was taken from a woman aged 50 to 60 with HIV. Sequenced material: unsorted PBMCs, taken 1.9 years after starting antiretroviral therapy. In nucleotides, the CDR3 is TGTGCCAGCAGCCGGCGCGGGACTAGCGGGACCTACGAGCAGTACTTC. Its translation: CASSRRGTSGTYEQYF.